A single sample is the source of the 5 T cell receptor beta chains below, sequenced in a study of cytomegalovirus exposure and HLA in healthy donors. The method was immunoSEQ multiplex PCR; TCRdb's version includes in-frame clones alone and lacks a portion of them. The sample contains approximately 120,000 clones, around 94% of which appear only once. The specimen sequenced was PBMCs. These receptors were obtained from a woman aged 18-29 years in good health and CMV-seronegative.

The chain has TRBV29-1 and TRBJ2-7; 10 bases line up with TRBD1. After removal of 5 bases from V and 5 bases from J, the junction contained 3 bases not matched to a gene. Germline CDR1 SQVTM, CDR2 ANQGSEA. The CDR3 extends over 12 amino acids. CDR3 sequence: CSVRDRGNEQYF. The CDR3 DNA sequence: TGCAGCGTTAGGGACAGGGGAAACGAGCAGTACTTC.

This chain connects TRBV4-2 to TRBJ1-4; 8 positions agree with TRBD1. Germline V lookup: CDR1 LGHNA, CDR2 YNFKEQ. V lost 3 bases, J lost 6 bases, and 0 bases stayed unmatched. CDR3 length: 13 amino acids. CDR3 in DNA: TGTGCCAGCAGCCAGACAGGGGATGAAAAACTGTTTTTT. It codes for CASSQTGDEKLFF.

CDR3 protein: CASTSGGAGDTEAFF. The CDR3 nucleotides read TGTGCCAGCACCTCAGGGGGCGCGGGGGACACTGAAGCTTTCTTT. This chain uses TRBV6-1 with TRBJ1-1; 8 bases are shared with TRBD1. Germline V gene data show CDR1 as MNHNS and CDR2 as SASEGT. V dropped 7 bases and J dropped 3; count of bases not matched to a gene: 10. This CDR3 region has 15 residues.

This CDR3 reads CASSGRGFQETQYF. DNA of the CDR3: TGTGCCAGCAGCGGCCGGGGATTTCAAGAGACCCAGTACTTC. This chain links TRBV6-5 with TRBJ2-5; a possible D gene is TRBD2 (5 bases). CDR3 size: 14 residues. The germline V gene has CDR1 MNHEY and CDR2 SVGAGI. Trimming pared 6 bases from V and 2 bases from J, leaving 13 bases between.

CDR3 DNA sequence: TGTGCCCTATCCGGGACAGGAACCTATGGCTACACCTTC. Amino acids: CALSGTGTYGYTF. The rearrangement joins TRBV28 to TRBJ1-2; TRBD1 aligns across 8 bases. J was trimmed by 4 bases and V by 11 bases; bases with no gene match: 9. This CDR3 is built from 13 residues. Germline assignment: CDR1 MDHEN and CDR2 SYDVKM.